This TCR beta chain was found in a study of T cell changes during pregnancy in multiple sclerosis. This clone was counted once. Germline-derived CDR1 and CDR2 are SGDLS and YYNGEE. CDR3 length equals 16 residues. The V and J ends lost 3 bases and 2 bases, in that order; junction bases with no gene match: 10. The protocol was immunoSEQ multiplex PCR, while the TCRdb copy is restricted to in-frame clones and leaves out a portion. This table has more than 70,000 clones, around 91% appearing once. The TCR was taken from a female donor in good health, enrolled as a control in a pregnancy study. The chain is built from TRBV9 and TRBJ2-7, with TRBD1 identical over 8 bases. Sequencing was performed on peripheral blood, taken after pregnancy. CDR3 sequence: CASSGRTDRAPYEQYF. The CDR3 DNA follows: TGTGCCAGCAGCGGGAGAACGGACAGGGCACCCTACGAGCAGTACTTC.